Below, 13 T cell receptor beta chains from the same sample are listed, as sequenced in a study of identifying expanded T cells in peripheral blood. The assay was immunoSEQ multiplex PCR, and TCRdb's table has in-frame clones only and misses some. The table records over 70,000 clones, about 88% of them present only once. The sequenced sample was blood. The receptor set was obtained from a person between 18 and 75 years old in good health.

This rearrangement joins TRBV27 to TRBJ2-2; a weak D match, TRBD2 (6 bases). This CDR3 contains 16 residues. CDR1 and CDR2 from the germline V gene are MNHEY and SMNVEV (reference sequence). V was pared by 4 bases and J by 4 bases, with 16 bases between. The CDR3 spells CASSSPQQGGTGELFF. In DNA, the CDR3 is TGTGCCAGCAGTTCCCCCCAGCAGGGAGGCACCGGGGAGCTGTTTTTT.

The chain carries TRBV6-5 and TRBJ1-6; D is possibly TRBD1 (6 bases). The CDR3 has 15 residues. CDR1 and CDR2 (germline): MNHEY, SVGAGI. The germline V and J ends were trimmed by 5 bases and 6 bases, with 14 bases remaining between them. CDR3 amino acids: CASSRTTGLNSPLHF. In DNA form, the CDR3 reads TGTGCCAGCAGTCGGACGACAGGCCTTAATTCACCCCTCCACTTT.

The chain combines TRBV21-1 with TRBJ2-5; the D segment call TRBD2 is taken from the table without a DNA check. TRBV21-1 is a recognized pseudogene. CDR3 length: 16 residues. CDR3 in amino acids: CATTGGLAGCQETQYF. For the CDR3, the DNA is TGTGCCACCACTGGGGGACTAGCGGGGTGCCAAGAGACCCAGTACTTC.

The chain recombines TRBV9 with TRBJ1-1, with unresolved D. Deletions cut 0 bases from V and 5 bases from J, with 11 bases between. CDR3 length equals 14 residues. Germline-derived CDR1 and CDR2 are SGDLS and YYNGEE. The CDR3: CASSVAGRPTEAFF. CDR3 bases: TGTGCCAGCAGCGTAGCTGGCAGGCCGACTGAAGCTTTCTTT.

The V gene is TRBV19, the J gene TRBJ2-3; D perhaps matches TRBD1 (8 bases). This CDR3 region has 14 residues. The V gene lost 4 bases and the J gene lost 4 bases, with 12 bases spanning the gap. Germline CDR1 LNHDA, CDR2 SQIVND (reference sequence). CDR3: CASSTQGGADTQYF. CDR3 coding DNA: TGTGCCAGTAGTACACAGGGGGGGGCAGATACGCAGTATTTT.

The gene calls are TRBV28 and TRBJ2-7; a weak D match, TRBD2 (7 bases). The CDR3 extends over 15 amino acids. The germline V and J ends were trimmed by 6 bases and 4 bases, with 19 bases remaining between them. CDR1 MDHEN and CDR2 SYDVKM come from the germline V gene. The CDR3 region is CASRPWGGLGYEQYF. CDR3 DNA: TGTGCCAGCAGACCGTGGGGGGGCCTAGGGTACGAGCAGTACTTC.

The chain couples TRBV19 to TRBJ1-5; D uncertain. Trimming took 3 bases from V and 3 from J, leaving 12 bases between them. This CDR3 region has 15 residues. From germline, CDR1 is LNHDA and CDR2 SQIVND (reference sequence). The CDR3 spells CASSIKGWDNQPQHF. As DNA, the CDR3 is TGTGCCAGTAGTATCAAGGGTTGGGACAATCAGCCCCAGCATTTT.

The chain has TRBV2 and TRBJ2-7; the match to TRBD1 covers 8 bases. Germline V gene data show CDR1 as SNHLY and CDR2 as FYNNEI. This CDR3 is 12 amino acids long. Trimming removed 8 bases from V and 7 bases from J; junction bases left unmatched: 7. The CDR3 reads CASLDRGKEQYF. CDR3 bases: TGTGCCAGCCTTGACAGGGGAAAAGAGCAGTACTTC.

The V and J genes are TRBV11-2 and TRBJ2-3; D ambiguous. The CDR3 totals 13 residues. V was cut by 0 bases and J by 4 bases, with 5 bases left in between. Germline V gene data show CDR1 as SGHAT and CDR2 as FQNNGV. CDR3 DNA: TGTGCCAGCAGCTTAGACGGTCCAGATACGCAGTATTTT. Protein sequence: CASSLDGPDTQYF.

J is TRBJ1-2 and V is TRBV6-5; a possible D gene is TRBD1 (5 bases). V dropped 2 bases and J dropped 8 bases, with 18 bases sitting between them. Germline CDR1 MNHEY, CDR2 SVGAGI. This CDR3 has 15 amino acids. The DNA of the CDR3 is TGTGCCAGCAGTTACGTGGCAGGGAGAATACGGGGCTACACCTTC. This gives the protein CASSYVAGRIRGYTF.

The V call is TRBV5-1, the J call TRBJ2-1, with D perhaps TRBD2 (5 bases). Germline CDR1 SGHRS, CDR2 YFSETQ. The CDR3 spans 15 residues. V shed 4 bases and J shed 3 bases, with 14 bases lying between them. CDR3 amino acids: CASSPPREFYNEQFF. CDR3 coding DNA: TGCGCCAGCAGCCCCCCTAGGGAGTTCTACAATGAGCAGTTCTTC.

The chain combines TRBV7-2 with TRBJ1-4; 7 bases map to TRBD1. Germline V gives CDR1 SGHTA, CDR2 FQGNSA. J was trimmed by 4 bases and V by 5 bases; bases with no gene match: 7. This CDR3 is built from 15 residues. The CDR3 region has the DNA TGTGCCAGCAGCCTTCAGGGGGGGAATAATGAAAAACTGTTTTTT. Protein sequence: CASSLQGGNNEKLFF.

The chain carries TRBV11-2 and TRBJ2-5; D perhaps matches TRBD2 (7 bases). Deletions cut 2 bases from V and 7 bases from J, with 20 bases between. Germline values: CDR1 SGHAT, CDR2 FQNNGV. The CDR3 runs 16 residues. The CDR3 protein is CASSLSYGGPPATQYF. For the CDR3, the DNA is TGTGCCAGCAGCTTATCATACGGGGGGCCCCCGGCGACCCAGTACTTC.